This T cell receptor beta chain was profiled in a study of blood T cell repertoires in COVID-19. Study summary: The United States, Italy and Spain provided the acute and convalescent COVID-19 samples. From T cells, B-cell-depleted T cells, or PBMCs came the material, which was cDNA or gDNA.

Authors' methods: Nucleated cell counts were estimated from reference gene primer amplification. The assay was immunoSEQ multiplex PCR, and TCRdb's table has in-frame clones only and misses some. That table furnishes V, J and clone size, whereas the DNA furnished D and trimming. The sample lists 150,000 or so clones, roughly four fifths occurring once. This sequence was found in an elderly man with acute or convalescent COVID-19. Sequenced material: peripheral blood.

The CDR3 coding sequence is TGTGCCAGCAGCTTGAACTGGAGCTCCTATAATTCACCCCTCCACTTT. This gives the protein CASSLNWSSYNSPLHF. The gene calls are TRBV7-8 and TRBJ1-6; D gene uncertain. With 3 bases removed from V and 0 bases from J, the gap between germline ends came to 9 bases. This CDR3 is 16 amino acids long. Germline V CDR1 and CDR2: SGHVS, FQNEAQ.